Only a few counts were recorded for the clone carrying this TCR beta chain. Germline V lookup: CDR1 SGHKS, CDR2 YYEKEE (reference sequence). The CDR3 consists of 14 residues. V lost 4 bases and J lost 5; bases outside the gene matches: 5. The source of the sample is a study of blood T cell repertoires in COVID-19. Looking at the study overall: PBMCs, B-cell-depleted T cells, or T cells were the source of the cDNA or gDNA that made up the material.

Using immunoSEQ multiplex PCR, the repertoire was profiled, and TCRdb retains in-frame clones only, with some absent. Of 200,000 to 250,000 clones detected, 80% to 90% appear once; the ten largest clones hold 3.1%. Participant age was roughly 18 to 89 years, and participants resided in fewer than 25 US areas. The study assigned cohorts using participant-reported clinical history. This TCR came from a woman aged 45 to 65 in a cohort exposed to, infected with or recovered from COVID-19 (not recorded which). The sequenced sample was PBMCs or T cells enriched from blood (not recorded which). V and J are TRBV5-5 and TRBJ2-5; TRBD1 agrees at 10 bases. DNA for the CDR3: TGTGCCAGCAGCCCGGGACAGGGGACGGAGACCCAGTACTTC. This encodes CASSPGQGTETQYF.